These 11 T cell receptor beta chains share one sample of origin, sequenced in a study of T cells in Graves' hyperthyroidism and ophthalmopathy. The TCR beta CDR3 regions underwent amplification using RNA transcripts as the source. In the first-round RT-PCR of the TCR CDR3, the HTBI primer set was used. TCRdb redid the calling of the multiplex PCR reads with MiXCR, one entry per CDR3 protein. In the table there are 500,000 to 750,000 distinct CDR3 sequences, just over 45% of which are singletons. Material: peripheral blood or thyroid tissue (not recorded which). The receptor source for this set is a woman aged 18-29 years with Graves' hyperthyroidism.

The chain couples TRBV29-1 to TRBJ1-5; 10 nucleotides match TRBD1. This CDR3 is 14 amino acids long. Germline assignment: CDR1 SQVTM and CDR2 ANQGSEA. J lost 11 bases, V lost 7 bases, and 14 bases had no gene match. The CDR3 DNA reads TGCAGCGCTCGGGACAGGGGAGGGGGAGAGACCCAGCATTTT. This translates into CSARDRGGGETQHF.

This chain connects TRBV7-2 to TRBJ1-4, with D perhaps matching TRBD1 (5 bases). The CDR3 sequence is 17 residues long. Germline V gives CDR1 SGHTA, CDR2 FQGNSA. Trimming stripped 0 bases from V and 7 bases from J, with 18 bases between. The CDR3 nucleotides are TGTGCCAGCAGCTTAGCAGGAAGGGCCGGGGGAGGTGAAAAACTGTTTTTT. Translating it yields CASSLAGRAGGGEKLFF.

The chain recombines TRBV29-1 with TRBJ1-2; 10 bases match TRBD1. V lost 7 bases, J lost 4 bases, and 3 bases stayed unmatched. The V gene's germline CDR1 is SQVTM and CDR2 ANQGSEA. The CDR3 runs 12 residues. The CDR3 DNA sequence: TGCAGCGGACAGGGGGCTGGCTATGGCTACACCTTC. It specifies CSGQGAGYGYTF.

This clonotype occurred many times. This chain connects TRBV5-1 to TRBJ2-2; 12 bases are a match to TRBD2. V lost 0 bases to trimming and J lost 6 bases; unmatched junction nucleotides: 3. The CDR3 is 16 residues long. In germline, CDR1 is SGHRS, CDR2 YFSETQ. CDR3 nucleotides: TGCGCCAGCAGCTTGGATACTAGCGGGAGGTCCGGGGAGCTGTTTTTT. It specifies CASSLDTSGRSGELFF.

In its sample, this clonotype was seen a few times. The chain combines TRBV7-2 with TRBJ2-7; 10 bases line up with TRBD2. This CDR3 is built from 17 residues. CDR1 SGHTA and CDR2 FQGNSA come from the germline V gene. With 3 bases clipped from V and 4 bases from J, the junction kept 12 bases outside the gene matches. The CDR3 DNA sequence: TGTGCCAGCAGCTTTTTACTAGCGGGATCCTCCGGTTACGAGCAGTACTTC. Protein sequence: CASSFLLAGSSGYEQYF. The whole variable domain, filled in from reference TRBV7-2 and TRBJ2-7, reads GAGVSQSPSNKVTEKGKDVELRCDPISGHTALYWYRQSLGQGLEFLIYFQGNSAPDKSGLPSDRFSAERTGGSVSTLTIQRTQQEDSAVYLCASSFLLAGSSGYEQYFGPGTRLTVT.

This clonotype turned up a few times. A junction boundary mismatches the germline segment, possibly from a read error. CDR3 DNA sequence: TGTGCCAGCAACTTAGAGGGTGGCGAGCAGTACTTC. Protein product: CASNLEGGEQYF. This chain links TRBV7-9 with TRBJ2-7, with a tentative D call TRBD2 (5 bases). The CDR3 is made up of 12 amino acids. Germline V lookup: CDR1 SEHNR, CDR2 FQNEAQ (reference sequence).

This clonotype was picked up many times. The rearrangement links TRBV11-1 to TRBJ2-7; weak D call: TRBD2 (6 bases). Trimming removed 3 bases from V and 2 bases from J, with 11 bases in between. The CDR3 is 14 residues long. The germline gives CDR1 SGHAT, CDR2 FQDESV (reference sequence). CDR3 protein: CASSFSGPTYEQYF. In DNA form, the CDR3 reads TGTGCCAGCAGCTTCAGCGGGCCCACCTACGAGCAGTACTTC.

The table lists this clonotype with many counts. The chain employs TRBV7-9 and TRBJ2-7; D remains ambiguous. The CDR3 has 13 residues. Germline V CDR1 and CDR2: SEHNR, FQNEAQ (reference sequence). The V and J ends lost 5 bases and 2 bases respectively, with 10 bases between them. CDR3 amino acids: CASSGKAPYEQYF. The CDR3 nucleotides read TGTGCCAGCAGCGGGAAGGCCCCCTACGAGCAGTACTTC.

This clonotype was observed a few times. J is TRBJ2-7 and V is TRBV4-1; D is tentatively TRBD1 or TRBD2 (5 bases each). Germline CDR1 and CDR2: MGHRA and YSYEKL. This CDR3 contains 13 residues. Trimming left V 0 bases short and J 6 bases short, with 9 bases between. This chain's CDR3 is CASSQEPGTEQYF. CDR3 DNA: TGCGCCAGCAGCCAAGAACCGGGGACCGAGCAGTACTTC.

The rearrangement links TRBV11-2 to TRBJ1-2; tentative D call: TRBD1 (5 bases). The CDR3 has 15 amino acids. CDR1 and CDR2 (germline): SGHAT, FQNNGV. Between the trimmed V and J ends, which lost 3 bases and 2 bases, there was a span of 13 bases. The chain's CDR3 is CASSFLAAGNYGYTF. In nucleotides, the CDR3 is TGTGCCAGCAGCTTCTTAGCGGCAGGGAACTATGGCTACACCTTC. Full variable domain (rest looked up from reference TRBV11-2 and TRBJ1-2): EAGVAQSPRYKIIEKRQSVAFWCNPISGHATLYWYQQILGQGPKLLIQFQNNGVVDDSQLPKDRFSAERLKGVDSTLKIQPAKLEDSAVYLCASSFLAAGNYGYTFGSGTRLTVV.

The chain has TRBV5-1 and TRBJ2-2, with TRBD1 matching over 8 bases. Trimming at V came to 5 bases and at J to 1 base, leaving 7 bases not matched to a gene. The length of the CDR3 is 16 residues. CDR1 SGHRS and CDR2 YFSETQ come from the germline V gene. The CDR3 reads CASRPPGQVNTGELFF. The CDR3 DNA sequence: TGCGCCAGCAGGCCTCCGGGACAGGTGAACACCGGGGAGCTGTTTTTT.